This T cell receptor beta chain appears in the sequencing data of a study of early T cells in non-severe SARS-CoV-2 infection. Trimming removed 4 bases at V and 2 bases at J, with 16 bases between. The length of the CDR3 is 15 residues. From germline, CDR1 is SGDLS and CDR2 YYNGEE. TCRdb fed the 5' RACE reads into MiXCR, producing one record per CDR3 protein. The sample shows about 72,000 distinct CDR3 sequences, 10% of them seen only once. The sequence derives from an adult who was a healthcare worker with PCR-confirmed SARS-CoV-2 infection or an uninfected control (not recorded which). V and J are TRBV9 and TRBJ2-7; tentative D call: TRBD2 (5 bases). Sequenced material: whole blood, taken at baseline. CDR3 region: CASSPRTGLPYEQYF. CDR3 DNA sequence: TGTGCCAGCAGCCCACGGACTGGGCTTCCCTACGAGCAGTACTTC. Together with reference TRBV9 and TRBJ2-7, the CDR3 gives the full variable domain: DSGVTQTPKHLITATGQRVTLRCSPRSGDLSVYWYQQSLDQGLQFLIQYYNGEERAKGNILERFSAQQFPDLHSELNLSSLELGDSALYFCASSPRTGLPYEQYFGPGTRLTVT.